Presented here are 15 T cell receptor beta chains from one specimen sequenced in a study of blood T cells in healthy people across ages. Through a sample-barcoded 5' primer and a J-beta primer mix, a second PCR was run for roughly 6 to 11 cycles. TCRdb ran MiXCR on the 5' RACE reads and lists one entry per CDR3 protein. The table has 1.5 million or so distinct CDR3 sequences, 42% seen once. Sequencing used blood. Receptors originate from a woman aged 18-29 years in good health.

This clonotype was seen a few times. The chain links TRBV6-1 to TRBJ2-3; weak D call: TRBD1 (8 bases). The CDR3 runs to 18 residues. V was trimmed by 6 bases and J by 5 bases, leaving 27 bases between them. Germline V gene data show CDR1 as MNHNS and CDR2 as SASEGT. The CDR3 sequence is CASSHRGGLAGLQDTQYF. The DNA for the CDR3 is TGTGCCAGCAGCCACAGGGGGGGCCTAGCAGGTTTACAAGATACGCAGTATTTT.

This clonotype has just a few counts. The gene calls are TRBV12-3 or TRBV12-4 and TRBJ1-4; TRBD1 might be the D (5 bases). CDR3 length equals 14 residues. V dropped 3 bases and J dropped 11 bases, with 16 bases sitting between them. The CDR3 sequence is CASSFRAGTWKLFF. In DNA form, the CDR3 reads TGTGCCAGCAGTTTTAGGGCAGGGACTTGGAAACTGTTTTTT.

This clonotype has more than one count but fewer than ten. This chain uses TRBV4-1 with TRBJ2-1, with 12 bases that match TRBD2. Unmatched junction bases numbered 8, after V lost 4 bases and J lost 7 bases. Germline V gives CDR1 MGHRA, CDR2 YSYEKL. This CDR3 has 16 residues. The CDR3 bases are TGCGCCAGCAGCCTCGATGCCGGGACTAGCGGGAATGAGCAGTTCTTC. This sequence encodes CASSLDAGTSGNEQFF.

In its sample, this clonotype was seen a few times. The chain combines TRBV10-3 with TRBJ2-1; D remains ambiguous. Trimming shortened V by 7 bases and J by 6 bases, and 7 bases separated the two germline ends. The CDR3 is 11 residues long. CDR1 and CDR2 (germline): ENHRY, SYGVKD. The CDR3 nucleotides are TGTGCCATCAAGGGTACCAATGAGCAGTTCTTC. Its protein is CAIKGTNEQFF.

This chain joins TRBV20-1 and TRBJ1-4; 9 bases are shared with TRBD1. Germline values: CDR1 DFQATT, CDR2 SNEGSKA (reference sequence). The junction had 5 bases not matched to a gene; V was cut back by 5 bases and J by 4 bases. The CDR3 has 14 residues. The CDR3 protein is CSAQGTGFNEKLFF. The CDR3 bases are TGCAGTGCTCAGGGGACAGGGTTTAATGAAAAACTGTTTTTT.

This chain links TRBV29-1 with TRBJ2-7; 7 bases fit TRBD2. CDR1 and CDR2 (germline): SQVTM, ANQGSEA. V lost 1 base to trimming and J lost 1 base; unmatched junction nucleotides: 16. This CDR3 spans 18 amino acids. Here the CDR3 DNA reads TGCAGCGTTGAAGGGGAATGGGGGGGGAGGTCGTCATCCTACGAGCAGTACTTC. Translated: CSVEGEWGGRSSSYEQYF.

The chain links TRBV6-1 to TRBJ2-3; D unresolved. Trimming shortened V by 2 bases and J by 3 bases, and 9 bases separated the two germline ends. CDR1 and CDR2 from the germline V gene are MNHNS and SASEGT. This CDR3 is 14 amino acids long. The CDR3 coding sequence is TGTGCCAGCAGTGAATATACGGCTACAGATACGCAGTATTTT. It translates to CASSEYTATDTQYF.

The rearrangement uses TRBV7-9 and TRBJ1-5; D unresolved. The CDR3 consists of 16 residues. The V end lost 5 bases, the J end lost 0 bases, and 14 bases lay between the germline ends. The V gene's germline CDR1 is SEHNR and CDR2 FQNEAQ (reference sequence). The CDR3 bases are TGTGCCAGCAGCCCCGGGCATGGGGATAGCAATCAGCCCCAGCATTTT. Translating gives CASSPGHGDSNQPQHF.

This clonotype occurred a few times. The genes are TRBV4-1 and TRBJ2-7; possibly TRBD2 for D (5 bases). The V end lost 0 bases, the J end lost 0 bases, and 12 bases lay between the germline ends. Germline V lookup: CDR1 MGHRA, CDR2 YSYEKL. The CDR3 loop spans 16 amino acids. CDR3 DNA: TGCGCCAGCAGCCAAGATCCCCCGGGAACCTCCTACGAGCAGTACTTC. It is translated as CASSQDPPGTSYEQYF.

The CDR3 region is CASSQGGGALSNYGYTF. CDR3 nucleotide sequence: TGCGCCAGCAGCCAAGGTGGGGGAGCCCTTTCTAACTATGGCTACACCTTC. The rearrangement links TRBV4-1 to TRBJ1-2; a possible D gene is TRBD1 (5 bases). The CDR3 is made up of 17 amino acids. The V gene lost 1 base and the J gene lost 0 bases, with 15 bases spanning the gap. The germline V gene has CDR1 MGHRA and CDR2 YSYEKL.

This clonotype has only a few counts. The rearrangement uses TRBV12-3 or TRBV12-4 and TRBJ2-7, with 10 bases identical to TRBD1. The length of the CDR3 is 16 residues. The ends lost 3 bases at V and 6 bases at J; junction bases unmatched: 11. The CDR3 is CASSLGLGTGALEQYF. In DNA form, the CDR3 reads TGTGCCAGCAGTTTGGGGCTAGGGACAGGGGCCCTCGAGCAGTACTTC.

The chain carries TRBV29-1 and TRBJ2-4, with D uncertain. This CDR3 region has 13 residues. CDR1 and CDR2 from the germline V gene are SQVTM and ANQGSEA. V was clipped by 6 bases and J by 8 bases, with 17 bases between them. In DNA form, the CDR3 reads TGCAGCGTGGCCGTTGAGGCGAGAGACATTCAGTACTTC. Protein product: CSVAVEARDIQYF.

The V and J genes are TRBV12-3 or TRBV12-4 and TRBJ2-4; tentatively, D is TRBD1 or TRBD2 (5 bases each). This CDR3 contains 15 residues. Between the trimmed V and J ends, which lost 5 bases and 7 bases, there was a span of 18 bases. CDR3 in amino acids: CASSLPGTAVNIQYF. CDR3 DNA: TGTGCCAGCAGTCTACCCGGGACGGCGGTCAACATTCAGTACTTC.

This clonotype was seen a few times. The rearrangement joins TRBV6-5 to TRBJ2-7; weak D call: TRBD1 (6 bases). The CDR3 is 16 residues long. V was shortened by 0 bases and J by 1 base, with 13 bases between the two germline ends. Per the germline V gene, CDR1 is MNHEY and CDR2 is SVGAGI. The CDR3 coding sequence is TGTGCCAGCAGTTACTCGAACAGGGTGTCTTCCTACGAGCAGTACTTC. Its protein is CASSYSNRVSSYEQYF.

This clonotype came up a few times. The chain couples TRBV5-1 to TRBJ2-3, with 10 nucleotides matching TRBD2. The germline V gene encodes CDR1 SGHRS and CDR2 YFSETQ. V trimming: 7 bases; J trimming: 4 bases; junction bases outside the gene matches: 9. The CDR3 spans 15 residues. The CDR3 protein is CASDQAGGPSDTQYF. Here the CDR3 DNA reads TGCGCCAGCGACCAAGCGGGAGGGCCCTCAGATACGCAGTATTTT.